This is a list of T cell receptor beta chains from one sample in a study of T cells in localized non-small cell lung cancer. TCRdb's copy holds only in-frame clones and misses some; the assay was immunoSEQ multiplex PCR. The table has roughly 30,000 clones, 85% to 90% seen once. Source: peripheral blood, taken before any cancer treatment. The receptors stem from a woman aged 18-49 years with stage I lung adenocarcinoma. Both conserved end residues are part of each CDR3. A D gene is named only where the DNA matches it firmly. Clone size is shown for a subset of rows, as once, few, many or a class of expanded clone.

abundance	v_gene	j_gene	d_gene	CDR3aa	CDR3nt
NA	TRBV11-3	TRBJ1-6	NA	CASGYGGALHF	TGTGCCAGTGGATACGGGGGGGCCCTCCACTTT
NA	TRBV7-3	TRBJ1-1	NA	CASSSQEDTEAFF	TGTGCCAGCAGCTCGCAGGAAGACACTGAAGCTTTCTTT
NA	TRBV9	TRBJ2-2	NA	CASSGYPSSGELFF	TGTGCCAGCAGCGGATACCCCTCTAGCGGGGAGCTGTTTTTT
NA	TRBV19	TRBJ1-2	TRBD1	CASSIFKGQGRYYGYTF	TGTGCCAGTAGTATCTTTAAGGGACAGGGGCGATACTATGGCTACACCTTC
NA	TRBV7-9	TRBJ2-1	NA	CASSLLGERRGNEQFF	TGTGCCAGCAGTCTTTTAGGGGAGAGGAGAGGCAATGAGCAGTTCTTC
NA	TRBV10-3	TRBJ1-1	NA	CAISDGQLNTEAFF	TGTGCCATCAGTGACGGTCAGCTGAACACTGAAGCTTTCTTT
NA	TRBV29-1	TRBJ2-1	TRBD2	CSVEEILAGGPHEQFF	TGCAGCGTTGAAGAGATACTAGCGGGAGGGCCCCATGAGCAGTTCTTC
NA	TRBV4-3	TRBJ1-2	NA	CASSQDLRDYGYTF	TGCGCCAGCAGCCAAGATCTCAGGGACTATGGCTACACCTTC
NA	TRBV6-6	TRBJ2-7	NA	CASSYARRYEQYF	TGTGCCAGCAGTTACGCTCGGAGATACGAGCAGTACTTC
NA	TRBV4-1	TRBJ1-2	NA	CASSHYQRNGGYTF	TGCGCCAGCAGCCACTACCAGCGGAACGGTGGCTACACCTTC
NA	TRBV2	TRBJ1-4	NA	CASHQTLGPVEKLFF	TGTGCCAGCCATCAGACCCTAGGGCCGGTTGAAAAACTGTTTTTT
NA	TRBV5-1	TRBJ2-3	TRBD2	CASSEGGHTDTQYF	TGCGCCAGCAGTGAGGGAGGGCACACAGATACGCAGTATTTT
NA	TRBV21-1	TRBJ2-5	NA	CASRTRTKQETQYF	TGTGCCAGCAGAACAAGGACAAAACAAGAGACCCAGTACTTC
NA	TRBV4-1	TRBJ2-2	NA	CASSQDWSGGELFF	TGCGCCAGCAGCCAAGATTGGAGTGGCGGGGAGCTGTTTTTT
NA	TRBV15	TRBJ2-6	NA	CATSSRTLGSSGANVLTF	TGTGCCACCAGCTCGCGGACATTAGGATCCTCTGGGGCCAACGTCCTGACTTTC
NA	TRBV7-7	TRBJ2-5	NA	CASSSSPGPEETQYF	TGTGCTAGCAGTTCCTCACCGGGACCAGAAGAGACCCAGTACTTC
NA	TRBV2	TRBJ2-7	NA	CASSEATFPMRVRSSYEQYF	TGTGCCAGCAGTGAAGCGACTTTCCCCATGAGGGTGAGGAGCTCCTACGAGCAGTACTTC
NA	TRBV13	TRBJ1-1	NA	CASSLNLEKKAFF	TGTGCCAGCAGCTTAAATCTCGAAAAGAAGGCTTTCTTT
NA	TRBV5-1	TRBJ2-1	NA	CASSLGQSSYNEQFF	TGCGCCAGCAGCTTGGGCCAGAGCTCCTACAATGAGCAGTTCTTC
NA	TRBV6-5	TRBJ1-3	NA	CASSYGNLAGNTIYF	TGTGCCAGCAGTTACGGCAACCTTGCTGGAAACACCATATATTTT
NA	TRBV27	TRBJ2-7	TRBD1	CASSSHRDSFYEQYF	TGTGCCAGCAGTAGCCACCGGGACAGCTTCTACGAGCAGTACTTC
NA	TRBV6-5	TRBJ1-2	NA	CASSYSVRENGYTF	TGTGCCAGCAGTTACTCTGTCAGGGAGAATGGCTACACCTTC
NA	TRBV10-3	TRBJ2-7	TRBD1	CAISATGGGATGSYEQYF	TGTGCCATCAGTGCGACAGGGGGAGGCGCCACAGGCTCCTACGAGCAGTACTTC
NA	TRBV5-8	TRBJ2-7	TRBD1	CASSLGTGDYYEQYF	TGTGCCAGCAGCCTCGGGACAGGAGACTACTACGAGCAGTACTTC
NA	TRBV9	TRBJ2-5	NA	CASSEEGDQETQYF	TGTGCCAGCAGCGAGGAGGGGGACCAAGAGACCCAGTACTTC
NA	TRBV5-8	TRBJ2-1	NA	CASSLVAAPSNEQFF	TGTGCCAGCAGCTTGGTGGCGGCCCCTAGCAATGAGCAGTTCTTC
NA	TRBV9	TRBJ2-6	TRBD2	CASSVLAGVFSGANVLTF	TGTGCCAGCAGCGTCTTAGCGGGGGTTTTCTCTGGGGCCAACGTCCTGACTTTC
NA	TRBV7-9	TRBJ1-1	NA	CASSLSGIEAFF	TGTGCCAGCAGCTTATCAGGGATTGAAGCTTTCTTT
NA	TRBV7-3	TRBJ2-1	TRBD1	CASRPRDRVSNEQFF	TGTGCCAGCAGACCTCGGGACAGGGTTTCCAATGAGCAGTTCTTC
NA	TRBV27	TRBJ1-1	NA	CASSLEGTSAEAFF	TGTGCCAGCAGTTTAGAGGGGACGAGCGCTGAAGCTTTCTTT
NA	TRBV5-6	TRBJ2-7	NA	CASSLRPPYEQYF	TGTGCCAGCAGCTTAAGGCCACCGTACGAGCAGTACTTC
NA	TRBV9	TRBJ2-7	TRBD2	CASSVGASGRQYEQYF	TGTGCCAGCAGCGTAGGCGCTAGCGGGAGACAATACGAGCAGTACTTC
NA	TRBV19	TRBJ2-3	TRBD2	CASSLGTSGSTDTQYF	TGTGCCAGTAGCCTCGGGACTAGCGGGAGCACAGATACGCAGTATTTT
NA	TRBV7-2	TRBJ1-5	NA	CASSLMGEVSNQPQHF	TGTGCCAGCAGCTTGATGGGGGAGGTTAGCAATCAGCCCCAGCATTTT
NA	TRBV27	TRBJ1-1	NA	CASREGQLRNTEAFF	TGTGCCAGCAGGGAAGGACAGCTACGGAACACTGAAGCTTTCTTT
NA	TRBV5-1	TRBJ1-4	NA	CASSLDLTQEKLFF	TGCGCCAGCAGCTTGGACCTAACCCAGGAAAAACTGTTTTTT
NA	TRBV7-3	TRBJ2-2	TRBD2	CASSLWPSGNTGELFF	TGTGCCAGCAGCTTATGGCCTAGCGGGAACACCGGGGAGCTGTTTTTT
NA	TRBV19	TRBJ1-1	TRBD1	CASSTGGNTEAFF	TGTGCCAGTTCGACAGGGGGGAACACTGAAGCTTTCTTT
few	TRBV6-1	TRBJ1-4	NA	CAKPGEKLFF	TGTGCGAAACCGGGTGAAAAACTGTTTTTT
NA	TRBV29-1	TRBJ2-7	NA	CSVEAGSRPYEQYF	TGCAGCGTTGAAGCAGGGTCAAGGCCCTACGAGCAGTACTTC
NA	TRBV11-2	TRBJ2-5	TRBD1	CASSGDRGETQYF	TGTGCCAGCAGCGGAGACAGGGGTGAGACCCAGTACTTC
NA	TRBV11-3	TRBJ2-3	TRBD2	CASSLGGGSDTQYF	TGTGCCAGCAGCTTAGGGGGAGGGTCAGATACGCAGTATTTT
NA	TRBV4-1	TRBJ1-4	TRBD1	CASSQDRVPGQGPNEKLFF	TGCGCCAGCAGCCAAGATCGCGTCCCGGGACAGGGACCTAATGAAAAACTGTTTTTT
NA	TRBV6-5	TRBJ2-3	TRBD2	CASSYSGRGTDTQYF	TGTGCCAGCAGTTACTCCGGGAGGGGTACCGATACGCAGTATTTT
NA	TRBV6-5	TRBJ1-1	NA	CASSYSFPGGAAEAFF	TGTGCCAGCAGTTACTCATTTCCGGGGGGGGCAGCTGAAGCTTTCTTT
NA	TRBV11-2	TRBJ2-7	NA	CASSRGSGEQYF	TGTGCCAGCAGCCGGGGAAGCGGTGAGCAGTACTTC
NA	TRBV5-1	TRBJ2-7	TRBD2	CASSLTGSPGLAVHYEQYF	TGCGCCAGCAGCTTAACAGGGTCTCCGGGACTAGCGGTACACTACGAGCAGTACTTC
NA	TRBV6-1	TRBJ2-7	NA	CASSAGTGAPSYEQYF	TGTGCCAGCAGTGCGGGAACGGGAGCCCCCTCCTACGAGCAGTACTTC
few	TRBV9	TRBJ2-2	TRBD1	CASSARSGTGGNGELFF	TGTGCCAGCAGCGCGCGTAGCGGGACAGGGGGCAACGGGGAGCTGTTTTTT
NA	TRBV30	TRBJ2-5	NA	CAWELSETQYF	TGTGCCTGGGAGCTTTCGGAGACCCAGTACTTC
NA	TRBV7-2	TRBJ2-3	NA	CASSPPDETDTQYF	TGTGCCAGCAGCCCGCCCGATGAGACAGATACGCAGTATTTT
NA	TRBV6-5	TRBJ2-1	TRBD1	CASSYHGTVAYNEQFF	TGTGCCAGCAGTTACCACGGGACAGTCGCCTACAATGAGCAGTTCTTC
few	TRBV5-1	TRBJ2-5	NA	CASSKVGVGEETQYF	TGCGCCAGCAGCAAGGTGGGAGTAGGAGAAGAGACCCAGTACTTC
NA	TRBV5-1	TRBJ2-7	NA	CASQTGGAASSYEQYF	TGCGCCAGCCAGACAGGTGGAGCTGCAAGCTCCTACGAGCAGTACTTC
NA	TRBV14	TRBJ2-1	NA	CASSQDAGYEQFF	TGTGCCAGCAGCCAAGACGCAGGGTATGAGCAGTTCTTC
few	TRBV10-2	TRBJ1-1	NA	CASSEQGNTEAFF	TGCGCCAGCAGTGAGCAGGGGAACACTGAAGCTTTCTTT
NA	TRBV7-2	TRBJ1-4	NA	CASAWGTNEKLFF	TGTGCCAGCGCGTGGGGCACAAATGAAAAACTGTTTTTT